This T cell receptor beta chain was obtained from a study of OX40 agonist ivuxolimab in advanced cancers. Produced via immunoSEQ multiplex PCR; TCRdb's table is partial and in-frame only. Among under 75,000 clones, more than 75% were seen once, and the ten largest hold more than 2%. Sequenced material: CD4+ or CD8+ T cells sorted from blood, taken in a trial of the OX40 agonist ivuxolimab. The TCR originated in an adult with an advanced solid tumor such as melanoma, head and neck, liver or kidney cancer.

The CDR3 DNA sequence: TGTGCCAGCAAGTCGGGGACTTACGAAAAACTGTTTTTT. Its translation: CASKSGTYEKLFF. The chain employs TRBV6-1 and TRBJ1-4; possibly TRBD1 for D (5 bases). CDR1 is MNHNS and CDR2 is SASEGT in the germline V gene. This CDR3 contains 13 residues. With 7 bases removed from V and 8 bases from J, the gap between germline ends came to 14 bases.